The 9 T cell receptor beta chains in this list originate from one sample, sequenced in a study of CD8 T cells in ankylosing spondylitis. Study-wide results and caveats: The study identified a TCR beta motif of under ten highly homologous variants that appeared characteristic of ankylosing spondylitis blood.

Their antigens are not known. TCRdb recomputed calls from the 5' RACE reads with MiXCR, one row per CDR3 protein. The top ten clones hold just over 1% of a sample with around 480,000 distinct CDR3 sequences, roughly 15% of them seen once. The material sequenced was blood, either unsorted or a sorted T cell fraction (not recorded which). These TCRs come from a male donor with ankylosing spondylitis.

This clonotype has a count of ten or more. The chain recombines TRBV3-1 with TRBJ2-7; D may be TRBD2 (5 bases). The V end lost 2 bases, the J end lost 7 bases, and 6 bases lay between the germline ends. The CDR3 spans 11 residues. From germline, CDR1 is LGHDT and CDR2 YNNKEL (reference sequence). CDR3 DNA: TGTGCCAGCAGCCAACGCGGGGAGCAGTACTTC. Translation gives CASSQRGEQYF.

V gene TRBV7-2 combines with J gene TRBJ2-1; D possibly corresponds to TRBD2 (5 bases). This CDR3 has 16 residues. The germline gives CDR1 SGHTA, CDR2 FQGNSA. V lost 3 bases and J lost 1, with 13 bases in between. The CDR3 loop is CASSFRGTKSYNEQFF. The DNA for the CDR3 is TGTGCCAGCAGCTTTCGGGGAACCAAATCCTACAATGAGCAGTTCTTC.

This chain joins TRBV6-5 and TRBJ1-1; the D gene is possibly TRBD1 (5 bases). This CDR3 is 14 amino acids long. V dropped 3 bases and J dropped 4 bases, with 12 bases sitting between them. Germline V lookup: CDR1 MNHEY, CDR2 SVGAGI. The chain's CDR3 is CASSYQGATTEAFF. The CDR3 DNA is TGTGCCAGCAGTTATCAGGGTGCGACCACTGAAGCTTTCTTT.

This chain connects TRBV12-3 or TRBV12-4 to TRBJ2-5; 7 bases line up with TRBD2. With V trimmed by 3 bases and J by 7 bases, 8 bases remained unmatched. The CDR3 has 14 amino acids. CDR3 bases: TGTGCCAGCAGTTTGGGAAAGGGAGGGGTGACCCAGTACTTC. Protein: CASSLGKGGVTQYF.

This clonotype was seen at least ten times. The chain recombines TRBV5-6 with TRBJ2-1; the D gene is possibly TRBD2 (7 bases). V dropped 3 bases and J dropped 8 bases, with 21 bases sitting between them. This CDR3 is 16 amino acids long. The germline V gene encodes CDR1 SGHDT and CDR2 YYEEEE. CDR3 amino acids: CASSWAPSGGGDEQFF. In DNA, the CDR3 is TGTGCCAGCAGCTGGGCCCCCAGCGGAGGGGGGGATGAGCAGTTCTTC.

The rearrangement links TRBV20-1 to TRBJ2-2; 7 bases fit TRBD2. Trimming took 6 bases from V and 1 from J; bases not matched to a gene: 8. The germline V gene encodes CDR1 DFQATT and CDR2 SNEGSKA (reference sequence). This CDR3 contains 15 residues. The CDR3 here is CSASGLTGNTGELFF. The CDR3 DNA follows: TGCAGTGCCTCGGGACTAACAGGGAACACCGGGGAGCTGTTTTTT.

In this sample, this clonotype turned up a few times. The chain combines TRBV15 with TRBJ2-2; the D gene is possibly TRBD1 (5 bases). Per the germline V gene, CDR1 is LNHNV and CDR2 is YYDKDF (reference sequence). This CDR3 is built from 14 residues. Between the trimmed V and J ends, which lost 5 bases and 3 bases, there was a span of 10 bases. The CDR3, as DNA: TGTGCCACCAGCGCACAACAGGACACCGGGGAGCTGTTTTTT. Its translation is CATSAQQDTGELFF.

This clonotype has just a few counts. The rearrangement links TRBV7-2 to TRBJ1-5, with 7 bases that match TRBD1. V was clipped by 5 bases and J by 7 bases; unmatched bases: 8. This CDR3 is 14 amino acids long. CDR1 and CDR2 (germline): SGHTA, FQGNSA. CDR3 bases: TGTGCCAGCAGCCATACAGGGGAGCGCCAGCCCCAGCATTTT. Protein: CASSHTGERQPQHF.

This clonotype came up a few times. CDR3 DNA: TGTGCCAGCAGCCCGAGAAGGTCAGGGGACTATGGCTACACCTTC. Amino acids: CASSPRRSGDYGYTF. The J gene is TRBJ1-2, the V gene TRBV7-2, with D possibly TRBD1 on 6 matching bases. Trimming shortened V by 5 bases and J by 3 bases, and 16 bases separated the two germline ends. The CDR3 is made up of 15 amino acids. From germline, CDR1 is SGHTA and CDR2 FQGNSA. Combining the CDR3 with reference TRBV7-2 and TRBJ1-2 gives the whole variable domain GAGVSQSPSNKVTEKGKDVELRCDPISGHTALYWYRQSLGQGLEFLIYFQGNSAPDKSGLPSDRFSAERTGGSVSTLTIQRTQQEDSAVYLCASSPRRSGDYGYTFGSGTRLTVV.